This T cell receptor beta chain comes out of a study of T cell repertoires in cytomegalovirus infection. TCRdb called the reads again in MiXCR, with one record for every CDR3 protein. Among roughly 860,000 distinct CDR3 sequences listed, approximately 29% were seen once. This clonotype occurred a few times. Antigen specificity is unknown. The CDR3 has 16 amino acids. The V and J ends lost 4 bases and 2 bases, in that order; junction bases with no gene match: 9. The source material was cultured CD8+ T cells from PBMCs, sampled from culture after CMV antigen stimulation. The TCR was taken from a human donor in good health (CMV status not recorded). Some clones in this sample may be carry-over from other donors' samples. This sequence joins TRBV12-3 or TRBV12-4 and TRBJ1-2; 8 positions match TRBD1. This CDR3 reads CASSSPGQDLNYGYTF. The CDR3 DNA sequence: TGTGCCAGCAGTTCCCCGGGACAGGACCTAAACTATGGCTACACCTTC.